This T cell receptor (beta chain) is drawn from a study of CD8+ T cells in alopecia areata. Study overall: Donors of skin were C3H/HeJ mice aged roughly 6-13 months with spontaneous alopecia, and recipients were approximately 6-11-week-old female C3H/HeJ mice.

On this clone itself: What it binds is unknown. Gene names refer to mouse genes. Read sequence stops 4 residues before the CDR3 end, and the germline J gene provides the missing end. The sample carries other DNA sequences with the same CDR3.

Cells that came from pooled cutaneous lymph nodes were sorted using CD4, CD8alpha, NKG2D, NKG2ACE and other markers. Germline CDR1 is GKSSPN and CDR2 is SITVG. V was pared by 0 bases and J by 4 bases, with 3 bases between. This CDR3 is built from 11 residues. cDNA reverse transcribed from extracted RNA served as the sequencing template. The method was immunoSEQ multiplex PCR; TCRdb's version includes in-frame clones alone and lacks a portion of them. The sample shows 250,000 or so clones, none of them appearing just once. Study results and limitations: Mouse data revealed clearer TCR sharing than patient data did, a gap possibly tied to HLA. Compared with normal scalp, lesional scalp had higher clonality and more expanded CD8+ clones. Tissue-resident alphabeta T cells belonging to normal skin likewise get sequenced within scalp specimens.

This chain links TRBV31 with TRBJ1-2; the D is unclear. Material for sequencing was CD4+ T cells sorted from a lymph node. The receptor was derived from a C3H/HeJ mouse with alopecia areata. Mouse strain MHC haplotype: H2-k. The chain's CDR3 is CAWSLGSDYTF. CDR3 DNA, as far as it was read: TGTGCCTGGAGTCTTGGCTCC. Together with reference TRBV31 and TRBJ1-2, the CDR3 gives the full variable domain: AQTIHQWPVAEIKAVGSPLSLGCTIKGKSSPNLYWYWQATGGTLQQLFYSITVGQVESVVQLNLSASRPKDDQFILSTEKLLLSHSGFYLCAWSLGSDYTFGSGTRLLVI.